A selection of T cell receptor beta chains follows, all from one sample in a study of cytomegalovirus exposure and HLA in healthy donors. Libraries were prepared by immunoSEQ multiplex PCR; TCRdb keeps only in-frame clonotypes and omits some of them. Here the sample table reports 100,000 to 150,000 clones. Sequencing input: PBMCs. These receptors came from a man between 18 and 35 years old in good health and CMV-seronegative. The conserved cysteine and the conserved F or W are not part of the CDR3 here.

V gene: TRBV4-1; J gene: TRBJ2-1; CDR3 protein: ASSHSRGRARDEQF
V gene: TRBV27; J gene: TRBJ2-7; CDR3 protein: ASSPDRGGAYEQY
V gene: TRBV6-1; J gene: TRBJ1-5; CDR3 protein: ASGGRVANQPQH
V gene: TRBV4-2; J gene: TRBJ2-1; CDR3 protein: ASSQTLAGRQLEQF
V gene: TRBV9; J gene: TRBJ2-3; CDR3 protein: ASSVGQGINVDTQY
V gene: TRBV9; J gene: TRBJ2-2; CDR3 protein: ASSVVPLAGGANTGELF
V gene: TRBV7-2; J gene: TRBJ2-1; CDR3 protein: ASAREYSYNEQF
V gene: TRBV27; J gene: TRBJ1-5; CDR3 protein: ASSPWSQGVNQPQH
V gene: TRBV30; J gene: TRBJ1-3; CDR3 protein: AWGDRGSGNTIY
V gene: TRBV19; J gene: TRBJ2-7; CDR3 protein: ASRPGNAYEQY
V gene: TRBV19; J gene: TRBJ1-4; CDR3 protein: ASSPPWADKNEKLF
V gene: TRBV10-3; J gene: TRBJ1-3; CDR3 protein: AISETGTASGNTIY
V gene: TRBV5-5; J gene: TRBJ2-7; CDR3 protein: ASSLGGGYEQY
V gene: TRBV6-5; J gene: TRBJ2-7; CDR3 protein: ASSYQRTGVGEQY
V gene: TRBV6-1; J gene: TRBJ1-1; CDR3 protein: ASSEQNTFSNTEAF
V gene: TRBV7-9; J gene: TRBJ2-5; CDR3 protein: ASSLASGLPRGETQY
V gene: TRBV18; J gene: TRBJ2-7; CDR3 protein: ASSPSIVDEQY
V gene: TRBV9; J gene: TRBJ1-6; CDR3 protein: ASSALGGYNSPLH
V gene: TRBV7-2; J gene: TRBJ2-7; CDR3 protein: ASSFGTSGYEQY
V gene: TRBV4-2; J gene: TRBJ1-5; CDR3 protein: ASSRRTDTSGNQPQH
V gene: TRBV7-9; J gene: TRBJ2-7; CDR3 protein: ASSRGYEQY
V gene: TRBV5-8; J gene: TRBJ2-3; CDR3 protein: ASSRGWQPGDTQY
V gene: TRBV7-6; J gene: TRBJ1-4; CDR3 protein: ASSLPGQGEEKLF
V gene: TRBV19; J gene: TRBJ1-1; CDR3 protein: ASSIHSGNTEAF
V gene: TRBV6-5; J gene: TRBJ1-6; CDR3 protein: ASRGRGFYNSPLH
V gene: TRBV4-1; J gene: TRBJ1-2; CDR3 protein: ASSQIGISGGGYT
V gene: TRBV18; J gene: TRBJ2-5; CDR3 protein: ASSPLSGTALETQY
V gene: TRBV6-1; J gene: TRBJ1-5; CDR3 protein: ASSEEGRRVWNNQPQH
V gene: TRBV6-5; J gene: TRBJ2-2; CDR3 protein: ASSYYLTRPGELF
V gene: TRBV2; J gene: TRBJ2-7; CDR3 protein: ASATGSYEQY
V gene: TRBV6-1; J gene: TRBJ1-3; CDR3 protein: ASSDLRSGNTIY
V gene: TRBV15; J gene: TRBJ2-4; CDR3 protein: ATSRFEEGIRVQY
V gene: TRBV19; J gene: TRBJ2-1; CDR3 protein: ASTTSGYNEQF
V gene: TRBV27; J gene: TRBJ1-2; CDR3 protein: ASRAYTGGDYGYT
V gene: TRBV6-5; J gene: TRBJ1-2; CDR3 protein: ATDAGAPYGYT
V gene: TRBV30; J gene: TRBJ1-5; CDR3 protein: AWSNRISNQPQH
V gene: TRBV19; J gene: TRBJ2-1; CDR3 protein: ASSIRLPGTGVNEQF
V gene: TRBV5-4; J gene: TRBJ2-1; CDR3 protein: ASSLGLGQGYNEQF
V gene: TRBV30; J gene: TRBJ2-3; CDR3 protein: AWSVNAGGTQY
V gene: TRBV12-5; J gene: TRBJ1-1; CDR3 protein: ASGLIGGGTEAF
V gene: TRBV7-9; J gene: TRBJ1-1; CDR3 protein: ASSPKGQGATEAF
V gene: TRBV5-1; J gene: TRBJ1-1; CDR3 protein: ASSPRTGKGTEAF
V gene: TRBV6-5; J gene: TRBJ2-1; CDR3 protein: ASSFFSVRNEQF
V gene: TRBV30; J gene: TRBJ1-1; CDR3 protein: AWSLRQMNTEAF
V gene: TRBV6-5; J gene: TRBJ2-7; CDR3 protein: ASSRLAGGSYEQY
V gene: TRBV5-6; J gene: TRBJ2-1; CDR3 protein: ASSLGGSNEQF
V gene: TRBV18; J gene: TRBJ1-1; CDR3 protein: ASSPLYSGGSTQNTEAF
V gene: TRBV29-1; J gene: TRBJ1-1; CDR3 protein: SAQAGGITEAF
V gene: TRBV28; J gene: TRBJ1-5; CDR3 protein: ASSLRDSNSNQPQH
V gene: TRBV5-4; J gene: TRBJ2-3; CDR3 protein: ASIRDRDTDTQY
V gene: TRBV27; J gene: TRBJ2-1; CDR3 protein: ASSPNYPRTSGTNEQF
V gene: TRBV18; J gene: TRBJ1-2; CDR3 protein: ASSPPDRAVRYGYT
V gene: TRBV6-1; J gene: TRBJ2-7; CDR3 protein: ASSEAREQY
V gene: TRBV19; J gene: TRBJ1-1; CDR3 protein: ASLKGKTGSRNTEAF
V gene: TRBV4-1; J gene: TRBJ1-1; CDR3 protein: ASSQERITGNTEAF
V gene: TRBV10-3; J gene: TRBJ1-3; CDR3 protein: ATQKGTGNSGNTIY
V gene: TRBV2; J gene: TRBJ1-3; CDR3 protein: ASSSQGSGNTIY